The 25 T cell receptor beta chains in this list originate from one sample, sequenced in a study of cytomegalovirus exposure and HLA in healthy donors. The study ran its PCR with 60 Vbeta and 13 Jbeta primers. Sequenced by immunoSEQ multiplex PCR; TCRdb stores in-frame clones only, minus some. Its table lists some 26,000 clones. Sequencing was done on a sample of PBMCs. These receptors were taken from a male donor in good health and CMV-seropositive.

V and J are TRBV30 and TRBJ1-2, with D perhaps matching TRBD1 (5 bases). V lost 1 base, J lost 0 bases, and 12 bases lay in between. Germline loops: CDR1 GTSNPN, CDR2 SVGIG (reference sequence). This CDR3 region has 15 residues. CDR3 amino acids: CAWSAQGSPNYGYTF. The CDR3 bases are TGTGCCTGGAGTGCTCAGGGTTCCCCTAACTATGGCTACACCTTC.

The chain joins TRBV2 to TRBJ1-5, with 8 bases fitting TRBD1. The V segment lost 8 bases and the J segment 8 bases; nucleotides outside the gene matches: 5. The V gene's germline CDR1 is SNHLY and CDR2 FYNNEI. The CDR3 is made up of 12 amino acids. CDR3 sequence (DNA): TGTGCCAGCCAGGGGGCCGGTGAGCCCCAGCATTTT. Translation: CASQGAGEPQHF.

The chain uses TRBV4-3 and TRBJ2-5; 10 bases are shared with TRBD1. Germline V CDR1 and CDR2: LGHNA, YSLEER. CDR3 length: 15 amino acids. Unmatched junction bases numbered 3, after V lost 0 bases and J lost 5 bases. CDR3 loop: CASSQDGTGDETQYF. As DNA, the CDR3 is TGCGCCAGCAGCCAAGATGGGACAGGGGATGAGACCCAGTACTTC.

V usage is TRBV19 and J usage is TRBJ1-5; TRBD1 agrees at 7 bases. There are 14 residues in the CDR3. Trimming took 2 bases from V and 4 from J; bases not matched to a gene: 2. CDR1 and CDR2 from the germline V gene are LNHDA and SQIVND (reference sequence). The CDR3 DNA sequence: TGTGCCAGTAGTATAAGGACAGGTAATCAGCCCCAGCATTTT. Its translation: CASSIRTGNQPQHF. Filled out from reference TRBV19 and TRBJ1-5, the complete variable domain reads DGGITQSPKYLFRKEGQNVTLSCEQNLNHDAMYWYRQDPGQGLRLIYYSQIVNDFQKGDIAEGYSVSREKKESFPLTVTSAQKNPTAFYLCASSIRTGNQPQHFGDGTRLSIL.

The chain combines TRBV7-2 with TRBJ1-5; D remains ambiguous. Germline lookup yields CDR1 SGHTA and CDR2 FQGNSA. The length of the CDR3 is 14 residues. The ends were cut back, 3 bases at V and 0 bases at J, with 6 bases in the middle. CDR3: CASSFSYSNQPQHF. For the CDR3, the DNA is TGTGCCAGCAGCTTCTCTTATAGCAATCAGCCCCAGCATTTT.

The chain employs TRBV25-1 and TRBJ2-2, with 9 bases aligning to TRBD2. V shed 4 bases, J shed 5 bases, and the junction held 11 bases outside the gene matches. The CDR3 is 17 residues long. CDR1 is MGHDK, CDR2 SYGVNS, per germline. The CDR3 loop is CASSAKGLAVITGELFF. As DNA, the CDR3 is TGTGCCAGCAGTGCTAAGGGACTAGCCGTAATTACCGGGGAGCTGTTTTTT.

The V gene is TRBV25-1, the J gene TRBJ2-1, with TRBD1 as a possible D gene (6 bases). Germline CDR1 reads MGHDK; CDR2 reads SYGVNS. CDR3 size: 15 residues. V lost 4 bases, J lost 3 bases, and 13 bases lay in between. CDR3 coding DNA: TGTGCCAGCAGTGTGTGGGCAGGGGACTACAATGAGCAGTTCTTC. This encodes CASSVWAGDYNEQFF.

Details on this clone: Other DNA sequences in this sample translate to the same CDR3. The chain carries TRBV20-1 and TRBJ2-5; the D is unclear. In germline, CDR1 is DFQATT, CDR2 SNEGSKA (reference sequence). The V end lost 2 bases, the J end lost 5 bases, and 6 bases lay between the germline ends. This CDR3 has 11 residues. Here the CDR3 reads CSARPLETQYF. CDR3 DNA: TGCAGTGCTAGACCACTTGAGACCCAGTACTTC.

The rearrangement links TRBV6-6 to TRBJ2-7; unclear D gene. Trimming cost V 2 bases and J 3 bases, with 11 bases left between them. Germline V gene data show CDR1 as MNHNY and CDR2 as SVGAGI (reference sequence). This CDR3 comprises 14 residues. The CDR3 loop reads CASSYGQEYYEQYF. CDR3 coding DNA: TGTGCCAGCAGTTACGGGCAGGAATACTACGAGCAGTACTTC.

The V gene is TRBV6-1, the J gene TRBJ2-7, with D unclear. V was pared by 7 bases and J by 9 bases, with 22 bases between. There are 14 residues in the CDR3. Germline CDR1 reads MNHNS; CDR2 reads SASEGT. The CDR3 loop reads CASNSGHSGPRQYF. The CDR3 DNA reads TGTGCCAGCAACTCTGGCCACTCGGGTCCGAGGCAGTACTTC.

The chain couples TRBV29-1 to TRBJ2-7; maybe TRBD2 (6 bases). The CDR3 loop spans 15 amino acids. Germline assignment: CDR1 SQVTM and CDR2 ANQGSEA. The V end lost 6 bases, the J end lost 2 bases, and 20 bases lay between the germline ends. The CDR3 spells CSVVYMGGSAYEQYF. In DNA form, the CDR3 reads TGCAGCGTGGTTTACATGGGGGGATCCGCCTACGAGCAGTACTTC.

The chain couples TRBV2 to TRBJ1-5, with 8 nucleotides matching TRBD1. Germline CDR1 is SNHLY and CDR2 is FYNNEI. This CDR3 has 14 residues. The V and J ends lost 7 bases and 2 bases, in that order; junction bases with no gene match: 4. The CDR3 reads CASTEQGGNQPQHF. Here the CDR3 DNA reads TGTGCCAGCACGGAACAGGGGGGCAATCAGCCCCAGCATTTT.

The chain has TRBV30 and TRBJ2-2, with 7 bases identical to TRBD1. Germline V CDR1 and CDR2: GTSNPN, SVGIG (reference sequence). The CDR3 has 17 amino acids. The junction had 11 bases not matched to a gene; V was cut back by 1 base and J by 3 bases. The chain's CDR3 is CAWSAIHLGTDTGELFF. The CDR3 DNA sequence: TGTGCCTGGAGTGCCATCCATCTCGGGACAGACACCGGGGAGCTGTTTTTT.

This sequence joins TRBV30 and TRBJ1-5; 11 nucleotides agree with TRBD1. The CDR3 length is 13 residues. With 7 bases clipped from V and 5 bases from J, the junction kept 4 bases outside the gene matches. Germline CDR1 reads GTSNPN; CDR2 reads SVGIG (reference sequence). The CDR3 spells CAYGTGGDQPQHF. The CDR3 bases are TGTGCCTACGGGACAGGGGGGGATCAGCCCCAGCATTTT.

V is TRBV29-1 and J is TRBJ1-5; 7 nucleotides align to TRBD1. CDR3 length: 14 residues. With V trimmed by 6 bases and J by 2 bases, 7 bases remained unmatched. Germline V gene sequence: CDR1 SQVTM, CDR2 ANQGSEA. This CDR3 reads CSVRQGSGNQPQHF. Written as DNA, the CDR3 is TGCAGCGTAAGACAGGGTTCGGGCAATCAGCCCCAGCATTTT.

V and J are TRBV10-2 and TRBJ2-1, with D maybe TRBD1 (6 bases). The germline V and J ends were trimmed by 1 base and 6 bases, with 13 bases remaining between them. The CDR3 is 15 amino acids. Germline-derived CDR1 and CDR2 are WSHSY and SAAADI. The DNA for the CDR3 is TGCGCCAGCAGTGAGTTGGATCCGGACAGCAATGAGCAGTTCTTC. Its protein is CASSELDPDSNEQFF.

The V gene is TRBV6-4, the J gene TRBJ1-2; unclear D gene. The CDR3 contains 14 residues. The germline V gene has CDR1 MRHNA and CDR2 SNTAGT. Between the trimmed V and J ends, which lost 5 bases and 4 bases, there was a span of 14 bases. CDR3 DNA: TGTGCCAGCAGTCGAGAAGCGCAACTCTATGGCTACACCTTC. This sequence encodes CASSREAQLYGYTF.

The CDR3 region has the DNA TGTGCCAGCTCACGCAGAAATAGACTCTACGAGCAGTACTTC. Amino acid sequence: CASSRRNRLYEQYF. J is TRBJ2-7 and V is TRBV18; D is unclear. V was clipped by 4 bases and J by 3 bases, with 13 bases between them. The CDR3 runs to 14 residues. Germline loops: CDR1 KGHSH, CDR2 LQKENI. Full variable domain (remainder filled in from reference TRBV18 and TRBJ2-7): NAGVMQNPRHLVRRRGQEARLRCSPMKGHSHVYWYRQLPEEGLKFMVYLQKENIIDESGMPKERFSAEFPKEGPSILRIQQVVRGDSAAYFCASSRRNRLYEQYFGPGTRLTVT.

This rearrangement joins TRBV7-2 to TRBJ2-3, with 8 bases that match TRBD2. Germline CDR1 SGHTA, CDR2 FQGNSA. With 1 base clipped from V and 2 bases from J, the junction kept 8 bases outside the gene matches. The CDR3 has 17 residues. CDR3 sequence: CASSLGTGLDITDTQYF. CDR3 coding DNA: TGTGCCAGCAGCTTAGGTACGGGACTAGACATCACAGATACGCAGTATTTT.

The chain combines TRBV28 with TRBJ1-1; no clear D gene. From germline, CDR1 is MDHEN and CDR2 SYDVKM. CDR3 size: 12 residues. Trimming removed 6 bases at V and 6 bases at J, with 11 bases between. The CDR3 DNA follows: TGTGCCAGCAGCCAGGACTTGGCTGAAGCTTTCTTT. It is translated as CASSQDLAEAFF. The full variable domain, its missing parts supplied by reference TRBV28 and TRBJ1-1, is DVKVTQSSRYLVKRTGEKVFLECVQDMDHENMFWYRQDPGLGLRLIYFSYDVKMKEKGDIPEGYSVSREKKERFSLILESASTNQTSMYLCASSQDLAEAFFGQGTRLTVV.

The chain has TRBV2 and TRBJ2-1; D not certain. CDR3 size: 13 residues. Trimming cost V 4 bases and J 4 bases, with 8 bases left between them. The germline V gene has CDR1 SNHLY and CDR2 FYNNEI. CDR3 nucleotide sequence: TGTGCCAGCAGTGTAGCTAGTTACAATGAGCAGTTCTTC. Translating gives CASSVASYNEQFF.

This chain uses TRBV5-5 with TRBJ2-7; 11 bases match TRBD2. In germline, CDR1 is SGHKS, CDR2 YYEKEE (reference sequence). CDR3 length equals 15 residues. Trimming cost V 0 bases and J 3 bases; bases outside gene matches: 2. The CDR3 nucleotides read TGTGCCAGCAGCTTGGGGCTAGCGGGGGGCTACGAGCAGTACTTC. Its protein is CASSLGLAGGYEQYF.

The rearrangement links TRBV4-2 to TRBJ2-1; 10 positions match TRBD2. Germline V gene lookup returns CDR1 LGHNA and CDR2 YNFKEQ. Trimming cost V 2 bases and J 8 bases; bases outside gene matches: 6. CDR3 size: 15 residues. The CDR3 region has the DNA TGTGCCAGCAGCCAAAAGCGGGAGGGCCATCATGAGCAGTTCTTC. Protein sequence: CASSQKREGHHEQFF.

The rearrangement joins TRBV4-2 to TRBJ2-5; TRBD1 might be the D (6 bases). Trimming shortened V by 1 base and J by 10 bases, and 10 bases separated the two germline ends. Germline lookup yields CDR1 LGHNA and CDR2 YNFKEQ. This CDR3 contains 12 residues. The chain's CDR3 is CASSQGTGCQYF. CDR3 coding DNA: TGTGCCAGCAGCCAAGGCACAGGGTGCCAGTACTTC.

V and J are TRBV4-1 and TRBJ1-1, with unresolved D. V gave up 0 bases and J gave up 5 bases, with 13 bases separating them. This CDR3 has 15 residues. Germline V gene lookup returns CDR1 MGHRA and CDR2 YSYEKL. CDR3 DNA sequence: TGCGCCAGCAGCCAAGATCTCGCAGTGCGGACTGAAGCTTTCTTT. The encoded protein is CASSQDLAVRTEAFF.